Below, one T cell receptor beta chain is given with its context. Its antigen is unknown. An end of the junction differs from the germline gene, which may be a read error. These data originate in a study of T cell repertoires in cytomegalovirus infection (dated by TCRdb to about 2019). In the study overall: Peptide stimulations targeted recently identified HLA-C-restricted CMV epitopes, whose presentation resists viral immunomodulation, together with well-studied HLA-B-restricted epitopes. Because public TCR beta signatures pointed to carriage of CMV infection together with the matching HLA type, the HLA type of each donor mattered for the analysis.

On the study overall, not on this receptor specifically: Cumulative frequency of public TCR beta family members discriminated carriers of CMV infection plus the relevant HLA type in this cohort and an independent approximately 350-donor cohort. The ex vivo response was dominated by HLA-C-restricted CMV-specific TCR beta clonotypes, which also provided the single most frequent clonotype in two of eight donors.

The CDR3 contains 13 residues, cysteine and phenylalanine counted. Only the CDR3 portion is preserved as DNA: 39 bases, with reading frame beginning at the first base. CDR1 and CDR2 are drawn from the germline V gene (reference sequence): SSHAT, FNYEAQ. The sample's treatment or condition label, decoded: in vitro stimulation with specific CMV peptide epitopes to enrich CMV-specific T cells. These reads were obtained on an Illumina HiSeq 1500. The public sequencing data were trimmed at Q25 with fastp and processed into clonotypes with MiXCR by TCRdb, which kept only in-frame beta chains. Each record represents a unique CDR3 protein, reported with the most common genes and DNA among its rows. In this sample the table shows approximately 730,000 distinct CDR3 sequences, approximately 32% of which occur a single time. The ten largest account for about an eighth of the sample.

This sample comprised cultured CD8+ T cells from PBMCs, obtained from culture after CMV antigen stimulation. This chain joins TRBV7-7 to TRBJ2-1, with the D gene too uncertain to name. The source is a human donor in good health (CMV status not recorded). Some clones in this sample may be carry-over from other donors' samples. The CDR3 loop reads CASSLVFGNEQFF. The bases read TGTGCTAGCAGCTTAGTCTTCGGCAATGAGCAGTTCTTC.